The following is a TCR beta chain sequence with its context. What it recognizes is unknown. This sample stems from a study of identifying expanded T cells in peripheral blood. Study observations and caveats: About 1.2 clones differed between technical replicates, versus 16.4 and 19 over time. Across healthy donors, higher total template counts meant significantly greater roughly 2-week count variance.

Collection occurred without any documented infections or immune events in donors. Trimming pared 7 bases from V and 0 bases from J, leaving 10 bases between. The germline V gene has CDR1 MGHDK and CDR2 SYGVNS. The CDR3 is made up of 13 amino acids. The method was immunoSEQ multiplex PCR; TCRdb's version includes in-frame clones alone and lacks a portion of them. The sample includes about 130,000 clones, 70% to 90% of them seen just once. The chain recombines TRBV25-1 with TRBJ2-7; D gene ambiguous. The clonotype was recovered from a person aged 18-70 years in good health. Material for sequencing was blood. CDR3 protein: CASKERSSYEQYF. The CDR3 DNA follows: TGTGCCAGCAAGGAGAGGAGCTCCTACGAGCAGTACTTC.